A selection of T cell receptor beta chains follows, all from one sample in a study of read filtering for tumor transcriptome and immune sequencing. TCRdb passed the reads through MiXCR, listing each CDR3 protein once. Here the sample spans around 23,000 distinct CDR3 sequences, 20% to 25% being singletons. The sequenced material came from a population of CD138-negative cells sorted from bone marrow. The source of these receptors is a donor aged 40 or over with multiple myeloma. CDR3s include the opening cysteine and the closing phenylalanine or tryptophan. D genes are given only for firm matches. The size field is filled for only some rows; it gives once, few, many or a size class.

CDR3nt: TGTGCCAGCAGTGAACATCATATCGAAGCTTTCTTT; CDR3aa: CASSEHHIEAFF; j_gene: TRBJ1-1; abundance: many; v_gene: TRBV6-1; d_gene: .
CDR3nt: TGTGCCAGCAGCTATGGACTCCCGTACCAAGAGACCCAGTACTTC; CDR3aa: CASSYGLPYQETQYF; j_gene: TRBJ2-5; abundance: many; v_gene: TRBV5-6; d_gene: .
CDR3nt: TGTGCCAGTAGTTTGCCAGGGACCTACTATGAGCAGTTCTTC; CDR3aa: CASSLPGTYYEQFF; j_gene: TRBJ2-1; abundance: .; v_gene: TRBV19; d_gene: .
CDR3nt: TGCAGCGTTGCCTCTCCAGGGGACGTTGTGGAGACCCAGTACTTC; CDR3aa: CSVASPGDVVETQYF; j_gene: TRBJ2-5; abundance: many; v_gene: TRBV29-1; d_gene: .
CDR3nt: TGTGCCAGCAGCTTGGAAAAGCGGGGGGGCCTAATCAATGAGCAGTTCTTC; CDR3aa: CASSLEKRGGLINEQFF; j_gene: TRBJ2-1; abundance: many; v_gene: TRBV5-8; d_gene: TRBD2
CDR3nt: TGCGCCAGCAGCCAAGAAGACAGCTGGAACACTGAAGCTTTCTTT; CDR3aa: CASSQEDSWNTEAFF; j_gene: TRBJ1-1; abundance: many; v_gene: TRBV4-1; d_gene: .
CDR3nt: TGTGCCAGCAGCTTATCATCCCGGGGCACAGATACGCAGTATTTT; CDR3aa: CASSLSSRGTDTQYF; j_gene: TRBJ2-3; abundance: .; v_gene: TRBV7-2; d_gene: .
CDR3nt: TGTGCCAGCAGTGCGCGAGCTAGCGGGGGGAGGGCAGATACGCAGTATTTT; CDR3aa: CASSARASGGRADTQYF; j_gene: TRBJ2-3; abundance: .; v_gene: TRBV6-1; d_gene: TRBD2
CDR3nt: TGTGCCTGCAGCTTAGCGGACAGGATCTACAATGAGCAGTTCTTC; CDR3aa: CACSLADRIYNEQFF; j_gene: TRBJ2-1; abundance: many; v_gene: TRBV7-9; d_gene: .
CDR3nt: TGTGCCAGCGAGAGGGGGGGCACAGATACGCAGTATTTT; CDR3aa: CASERGGTDTQYF; j_gene: TRBJ2-3; abundance: many; v_gene: TRBV28; d_gene: .
CDR3nt: TGTGCCAGCAGTGAATCCTGGGGAAAGAACACTGAAGCTTTCTTT; CDR3aa: CASSESWGKNTEAFF; j_gene: TRBJ1-1; abundance: many; v_gene: TRBV25-1; d_gene: .
CDR3nt: TGTGCCAGCACCTTGAGGGAGACCTACAATGAGCAGTTCTTC; CDR3aa: CASTLRETYNEQFF; j_gene: TRBJ2-1; abundance: .; v_gene: TRBV5-4; d_gene: .
CDR3nt: TGTGCCAGCAGTTACTCCCACGAGGCGGGCGAGCAGTACTTC; CDR3aa: CASSYSHEAGEQYF; j_gene: TRBJ2-7; abundance: many; v_gene: TRBV6-6; d_gene: .
CDR3nt: TGTGCCAGCAGCCCGACCGGGACAGGACCCACAACTAATGAAAAACTGTTTTTT; CDR3aa: CASSPTGTGPTTNEKLFF; j_gene: TRBJ1-4; abundance: many; v_gene: TRBV7-2; d_gene: TRBD1
CDR3nt: TGCGCCAGCAGCTTCGTGGAAAACACTGAAGCTTTCTTT; CDR3aa: CASSFVENTEAFF; j_gene: TRBJ1-1; abundance: few; v_gene: TRBV5-1; d_gene: .
CDR3nt: TGTGCCAGCAGCCTGAGACAGGCGGCCGAGCAGTACTTC; CDR3aa: CASSLRQAAEQYF; j_gene: TRBJ2-7; abundance: few; v_gene: TRBV5-6; d_gene: .
CDR3nt: TGCAGCGTTGAATATAGAGCTAGCGGGGGGCCCTGGTCCTACAATGGGCAGTTCTTC; CDR3aa: CSVEYRASGGPWSYNGQFF; j_gene: TRBJ2-1; abundance: .; v_gene: TRBV29-1; d_gene: TRBD2
CDR3nt: TGCGCCAGCAGCTTGGTTGTTAGCGGGGGGTCGACAGATACGCGGTATTTT; CDR3aa: CASSLVVSGGSTDTRYF; j_gene: TRBJ2-3; abundance: .; v_gene: TRBV5-1; d_gene: TRBD2
CDR3nt: TGTGCCAGCAGCCCCCCGGGACAGGGCTACACTGAAGCTTTCTTT; CDR3aa: CASSPPGQGYTEAFF; j_gene: TRBJ1-1; abundance: many; v_gene: TRBV3-1; d_gene: TRBD1
CDR3nt: TGTGCCAGCAGTACCGGGGGGTACTACAATGAGCAGTTCTTC; CDR3aa: CASSTGGYYNEQFF; j_gene: TRBJ2-1; abundance: many; v_gene: TRBV6-2/TRBV6-3; d_gene: TRBD2
CDR3nt: TGCAGTGCCCAGACAGGGAGGTATAGCAATCAGCCCCAGCATTTT; CDR3aa: CSAQTGRYSNQPQHF; j_gene: TRBJ1-5; abundance: many; v_gene: TRBV20-1; d_gene: TRBD1
CDR3nt: TGTGCCAGCAGTCCCCGTTCCCACAATGAAAAACTGTTTTTT; CDR3aa: CASSPRSHNEKLFF; j_gene: TRBJ1-4; abundance: many; v_gene: TRBV28; d_gene: .
CDR3nt: TGTGCCAGCAGCCATGCCAGGACTGGCTACACCTTC; CDR3aa: CASSHARTGYTF; j_gene: TRBJ1-2; abundance: many; v_gene: TRBV14; d_gene: .
CDR3nt: TGCGCCAGCAGCTCGGACAGGGGGAACACTGAAGCTTTCTTT; CDR3aa: CASSSDRGNTEAFF; j_gene: TRBJ1-1; abundance: few; v_gene: TRBV5-1; d_gene: TRBD1
CDR3nt: TGCTGCGTCTCCGGGACCCCTGGATCTACAGATACGCAGTATTTT; CDR3aa: CCVSGTPGSTDTQYF; j_gene: TRBJ2-3; abundance: once; v_gene: TRBV29-1; d_gene: .
CDR3nt: TGCAGTGCTTCGACTAGCGGGGGGCCGGGGCAGTTCTTC; CDR3aa: CSASTSGGPGQFF; j_gene: TRBJ2-1; abundance: few; v_gene: TRBV20-1; d_gene: TRBD2
CDR3nt: TGCGCCAGCAGCTTGGCCCCAGGGAGGGTCGAGACCCAGTACTTC; CDR3aa: CASSLAPGRVETQYF; j_gene: TRBJ2-5; abundance: many; v_gene: TRBV5-1; d_gene: TRBD2
CDR3nt: TGCGCCAGCAGCTTTCGAACCCTAGGGGAAAAACTGTTTTTT; CDR3aa: CASSFRTLGEKLFF; j_gene: TRBJ1-4; abundance: .; v_gene: TRBV5-1; d_gene: .
CDR3nt: TGTGCCATCAGTGAGCCTAAAGGGGGGGCACCTGAAGCTTTCTTT; CDR3aa: CAISEPKGGAPEAFF; j_gene: TRBJ1-1; abundance: many; v_gene: TRBV10-3; d_gene: .
CDR3nt: TGTGCCAGCAGTGGAGGGCAAGAGACCCAGTACTTC; CDR3aa: CASSGGQETQYF; j_gene: TRBJ2-5; abundance: .; v_gene: TRBV2; d_gene: .
CDR3nt: TGTGCCACCAGCAGAGGGGGACCGACTGAAGCTTTCTTT; CDR3aa: CATSRGGPTEAFF; j_gene: TRBJ1-1; abundance: many; v_gene: TRBV15; d_gene: .
CDR3nt: TGCAGTGCTATCAGTGGACTGACCTACGAGCAGTACTTC; CDR3aa: CSAISGLTYEQYF; j_gene: TRBJ2-7; abundance: few; v_gene: TRBV20-1; d_gene: .
CDR3nt: TGTGCCAGTAGTCTCGGCCCAACTCAGCCCCAGCATTTT; CDR3aa: CASSLGPTQPQHF; j_gene: TRBJ1-5; abundance: .; v_gene: TRBV19; d_gene: .
CDR3nt: TGTGCCAGTAGTCCGGGACACCAACTCGCAACTAATGAAAAACTGTTTTTT; CDR3aa: CASSPGHQLATNEKLFF; j_gene: TRBJ1-4; abundance: few; v_gene: TRBV19; d_gene: .
CDR3nt: TGTGCCAGCAGCTTAGACCAGTACAATGAGCAGTTCTTC; CDR3aa: CASSLDQYNEQFF; j_gene: TRBJ2-1; abundance: many; v_gene: TRBV7-9; d_gene: .
CDR3nt: TGTGCCAGCGGGACAGACAGCGGGAACACTGAAGCTTTCTTT; CDR3aa: CASGTDSGNTEAFF; j_gene: TRBJ1-1; abundance: .; v_gene: TRBV7-6; d_gene: TRBD1
CDR3nt: TGCGCCAGCAGCTTGGGGCTAGGGACAGACCAAGAGACCCAGTACTTC; CDR3aa: CASSLGLGTDQETQYF; j_gene: TRBJ2-5; abundance: few; v_gene: TRBV5-1; d_gene: TRBD1
CDR3nt: TGCGCCAGCAGCTCGGGACAGGGATCCTACAATGAGCAGTTCTTC; CDR3aa: CASSSGQGSYNEQFF; j_gene: TRBJ2-1; abundance: many; v_gene: TRBV5-1; d_gene: TRBD1
CDR3nt: TGTGCCAGCAGCCAACCTCCTACAGGGCGACCGAATGAAAAACTGTTTTTT; CDR3aa: CASSQPPTGRPNEKLFF; j_gene: TRBJ1-4; abundance: many; v_gene: TRBV3-1; d_gene: .
CDR3nt: TGTGCCAGCAGCTTACCCGAACAGAGTAACTATGGCTACACCTTC; CDR3aa: CASSLPEQSNYGYTF; j_gene: TRBJ1-2; abundance: few; v_gene: TRBV7-2; d_gene: .
CDR3nt: TGCGCCAGCTCTGCTGCTAGCGGGGGGGTTCGTGAGCAGTTCTTC; CDR3aa: CASSAASGGVREQFF; j_gene: TRBJ2-1; abundance: .; v_gene: TRBV10-2; d_gene: TRBD2
CDR3nt: TGCGCCAGCAGGGGGACAGGGGGCGAAAAACTGTTTTTT; CDR3aa: CASRGTGGEKLFF; j_gene: TRBJ1-4; abundance: few; v_gene: TRBV5-1; d_gene: TRBD1
CDR3nt: TGTGCCAGCAGCTCCCGACAGGGACAATACAATGAGCAGTTCTTC; CDR3aa: CASSSRQGQYNEQFF; j_gene: TRBJ2-1; abundance: .; v_gene: TRBV7-3; d_gene: TRBD1
CDR3nt: TGTGCCAGCAGTGATCCCATTTTTTCGACGGCGGACAATGAGCAGTTCTTC; CDR3aa: CASSDPIFSTADNEQFF; j_gene: TRBJ2-1; abundance: medium-sized; v_gene: TRBV6-1; d_gene: .
CDR3nt: TGTGCCAGCAACAAACCGCAAGAGACCCAGTACTTC; CDR3aa: CASNKPQETQYF; j_gene: TRBJ2-5; abundance: .; v_gene: TRBV5-6; d_gene: .
CDR3nt: TGTGCCAGCAGTGAAACGAACGGGGAGCTGTTTTTT; CDR3aa: CASSETNGELFF; j_gene: TRBJ2-2; abundance: many; v_gene: TRBV6-1; d_gene: .
CDR3nt: TGCGCCAGCAGCTTTAGTCCCGGGACTAGCGGGGGCTACAATGAGCAGTTCTTC; CDR3aa: CASSFSPGTSGGYNEQFF; j_gene: TRBJ2-1; abundance: medium-sized; v_gene: TRBV5-1; d_gene: TRBD2
CDR3nt: TGTGCCAGTAGGAGACAACGAGGGGAGTGGCATGAAAAACTGTTTTTT; CDR3aa: CASRRQRGEWHEKLFF; j_gene: TRBJ1-4; abundance: many; v_gene: TRBV2; d_gene: .
CDR3nt: TGCGCCAGCAGCCAAGGTCGGGGACTCAATCAGCCCCAGCATTTT; CDR3aa: CASSQGRGLNQPQHF; j_gene: TRBJ1-5; abundance: few; v_gene: TRBV4-1; d_gene: .
CDR3nt: TGTGCCACCACCGGGACTACAAACCCAACTCCCAAAAACATTCAGTACTTC; CDR3aa: CATTGTTNPTPKNIQYF; j_gene: TRBJ2-4; abundance: .; v_gene: TRBV19; d_gene: TRBD2
CDR3nt: TGCAGTGCAAGCATCCGGGACAGGCCCACAGATACGCAGTATTTT; CDR3aa: CSASIRDRPTDTQYF; j_gene: TRBJ2-3; abundance: many; v_gene: TRBV20-1; d_gene: TRBD1
CDR3nt: TGTGCCAGCAGTGCCCTGGACAGGGGGCACACCGGGGAGCTGTTTTTT; CDR3aa: CASSALDRGHTGELFF; j_gene: TRBJ2-2; abundance: .; v_gene: TRBV6-1; d_gene: TRBD1
CDR3nt: TGTGCCAGCAGCCCGGACAGGGGCCGGGAGCTGTTTTTT; CDR3aa: CASSPDRGRELFF; j_gene: TRBJ2-2; abundance: .; v_gene: TRBV7-6; d_gene: TRBD1
CDR3nt: TGTGCCAGCATCTTAAGGAGTACTGAAGCTTTCTTT; CDR3aa: CASILRSTEAFF; j_gene: TRBJ1-1; abundance: many; v_gene: TRBV2; d_gene: .
CDR3nt: TGTGCCAGCAGCATAACGGGGGCGAACACTGAAGCTTTCTTT; CDR3aa: CASSITGANTEAFF; j_gene: TRBJ1-1; abundance: many; v_gene: TRBV7-9; d_gene: .
CDR3nt: TGTGCCAGCAGCATCCCCGGGGGGGAGACCCAGTACTTC; CDR3aa: CASSIPGGETQYF; j_gene: TRBJ2-5; abundance: many; v_gene: TRBV6-6; d_gene: TRBD2
CDR3nt: TGTGCCAGCAGCTCCTGGGGGGCCTCCTCTGGTGAAAAACTGTTTTTT; CDR3aa: CASSSWGASSGEKLFF; j_gene: TRBJ1-4; abundance: few; v_gene: TRBV28; d_gene: .
CDR3nt: TGTGCCAGCAGTTTATCACCCCGAGCCTACGAGCAGTACTTC; CDR3aa: CASSLSPRAYEQYF; j_gene: TRBJ2-7; abundance: .; v_gene: TRBV12-3/TRBV12-4; d_gene: .
CDR3nt: TGTGCCAGCTCGCCAAAGAATATCTCCTACGAGCAGTACTTC; CDR3aa: CASSPKNISYEQYF; j_gene: TRBJ2-7; abundance: few; v_gene: TRBV18; d_gene: .